These 26 T cell receptor beta chains share one sample of origin, sequenced in a study of CD8+ T cells in alopecia areata. Extraction and reverse transcription of RNA yielded cDNA as the sequencing template. Sequencing was performed with immunoSEQ multiplex PCR; in TCRdb, only in-frame clones are kept and a portion is missing. The record shows about 300,000 clones for this sample, with no singletons present. Combined cutaneous lymph node cells underwent sorting by CD4, CD8alpha, NKG2D, NKG2ACE and additional markers. Sequencing used CD4+ T cells sorted from a lymph node. Source of these receptors: a C3H/HeJ mouse with alopecia areata. For this strain, the MHC haplotype corresponds to H2-k.

This clone was found a few times. These gene names are mouse names. From the germline J gene comes the end of the CDR3, since the read stops 4 residues before it. J is TRBJ2-2 and V is TRBV14; TRBD1 agrees at 9 bases. The V and J ends lost 5 bases and 6 bases, in that order; junction bases with no gene match: 8. This CDR3 spans 15 amino acids. From germline, CDR1 is SGHDT and CDR2 FRDEAV. The CDR3 bases that were read are TGTGCCAGCAGAAAGACAGGGGGGGACGCCGGG. Its protein is CASRKTGGDAG. The full-length CDR3 reads as CASRKTGGDAGQLYF.

About this clone itself: Any gene name here is a mouse gene name. The missing CDR3 end, 4 residues past where the read stops, is filled in from the germline J gene. V and J are TRBV13-2 and TRBJ2-4; 9 nucleotides align to TRBD2. CDR3 length: 14 residues. CDR1 and CDR2 from the germline V gene are NNHNN and SYGAGS (reference sequence). Trimming removed 5 bases from V and 3 bases from J; junction bases left unmatched: 4. The CDR3 protein is CASGTGGGQNTLYF. The covered CDR3 bases are TGTGCCAGCGGGACTGGGGGAGGACAAAAC.

Notes on this clone: Genes and germline come from the mouse. Read sequence stops 4 residues before the CDR3 end, and the germline J gene provides the missing end. The J gene is TRBJ2-3, the V gene TRBV13-3; D ambiguous. The V end was cut by 4 bases, the J end by 0 bases, with 12 bases between. The germline CDR1 and CDR2 sequences are NNHDY and SYVADS. The CDR3 covers 15 residues. The chain's CDR3 is CASSHDKSSAETLYF. Incomplete CDR3 DNA: TGTGCCAGCAGTCATGACAAATCTAGTGCAGAA.

This clone was observed at least ten times. Genes here carry mouse names. The read halts 4 residues ahead of the CDR3 end, with the missing end drawn from the germline J gene. This CDR3 is also generated by other DNA sequences in the sample. The chain has TRBV13-3 and TRBJ2-2; 10 positions match TRBD1. Germline CDR1 is NNHDY and CDR2 is SYVADS. V lost 3 bases, J lost 4 bases, and 0 bases stayed unmatched. The CDR3 is 14 residues long. CDR3 sequence: CASSGTGGTGQLYF. CDR3 DNA (partial): TGTGCCAGCAGTGGGACAGGGGGCACCGGG.

This clone was seen a handful of times. Gene and germline names: mouse. The sequenced fragment ends 4 residues before the CDR3 boundary, so the rest is inferred from the germline J gene. Within the sample, other DNA sequences also encode this same CDR3. V gene TRBV5 combines with J gene TRBJ2-3; 9 nucleotides agree with TRBD1. Looked up from germline, CDR1 is LGHNA and CDR2 is YNLKQL (reference sequence). This CDR3 spans 16 amino acids. J gave up 1 base and V 2 bases, and 4 bases lay outside the gene matches. The covered CDR3 bases are TGTGCCAGCAGCCAAACAGGGGGCGCGGGTGCAGAA. It yields the protein CASSQTGGAGAE. The whole CDR3 is CASSQTGGAGAETLYF.

This clone was observed a handful of times. Germline and genes: mouse. The sequenced fragment ends 4 residues before the CDR3 boundary, so the rest is inferred from the germline J gene. The V and J genes are TRBV13-2 and TRBJ2-3, with TRBD1 matching over 8 bases. In germline, CDR1 is NNHNN, CDR2 SYGAGS (reference sequence). This CDR3 spans 14 amino acids. V was pared by 5 bases and J by 3 bases, with 5 bases of the junction left unmatched. CDR3 loop: CASGDRARAETLYF. Incomplete CDR3 DNA: TGTGCCAGCGGGGACAGGGCGAGGGCAGAA.

This clone was picked up a small number of times. Mouse germline and gene names are used. The read comes to an end 4 residues before the CDR3 does, leaving the germline J gene to fill in the end. The V call is TRBV31, the J call TRBJ2-5; 14 positions match TRBD2. The CDR3 spans 13 residues. Per germline, CDR1 GKSSPN and CDR2 SITVG. The CDR3 bases that were read are TGTGCCTGGGGGACTGGGGGGGCGGAC. It yields the protein CAWGTGGAD. The CDR3 as a whole reads CAWGTGGADTQYF.

Turning to this clone: The germline and genes are mouse ones. From the germline J gene comes the end of the CDR3, since the read stops 4 residues before it. The rearrangement joins TRBV19 to TRBJ1-2, with D perhaps matching TRBD1 (5 bases). CDR3 length equals 12 residues. Looked up from germline, CDR1 is FNHDT and CDR2 is SITEND (reference sequence). The DNA read from the CDR3 is TGTGCCAGCAGTATCCCCAGGGAC. It specifies CASSIPRD. The whole CDR3 reads CASSIPRDDYTF.

This clone was seen more than once but under ten times. The germline and genes are mouse ones. With the read ending 4 residues before the CDR3 end, the germline J gene is used to fill in that end. Additional DNA sequences in this sample encode the identical CDR3. V usage is TRBV13-2 and J usage is TRBJ2-3, with 10 positions matching TRBD2. The CDR3 sequence is 15 residues long. CDR1 and CDR2 (germline): NNHNN, SYGAGS (reference sequence). Unmatched junction bases numbered 1, after V lost 2 bases and J lost 1 base. Partial CDR3 DNA: TGTGCCAGCGGTGAAACTGGGGGGGGTGCAGAA. This gives the protein CASGETGGGAE. The entire CDR3 is CASGETGGGAETLYF.

This clone came up a few times. Genes here carry mouse names. The read ends 4 residues shy of where the CDR3 ends; the end is completed using the germline J gene. The V and J genes are TRBV14 and TRBJ2-3; 9 nucleotides match TRBD2. With V trimmed by 4 bases and J by 0 bases, 9 bases remained unmatched. CDR1 is SGHDT and CDR2 is FRDEAV in the germline V gene. The CDR3 sequence is 17 residues long. CDR3 DNA, as far as it was read: TGTGCCAGCAGTCTCCGGGACTGGGAGCCTAGTGCAGAA. It codes for CASSLRDWEPSAE. The whole CDR3 is CASSLRDWEPSAETLYF. The complete variable domain, with remaining parts taken from reference TRBV14 and TRBJ2-3, reads EAGVTQSPRYAVLQEGQAVSFWCDPISGHDTLYWYQQPRDQGPQLLVYFRDEAVIDNSQLPSDRFSAVRPKGTNSTLKIQSAKQGDTATYLCASSLRDWEPSAETLYFGSGTRLTVL.

Points on this clone: Gene names follow the mouse nomenclature. Read data end 4 residues before the CDR3 end; the end is taken from the germline J gene. V is TRBV24 and J is TRBJ2-1; 8 bases agree with TRBD2. Germline V gene data show CDR1 as KGHTA and CDR2 as FRNEEI. V shed 1 base, J shed 3 bases, and the junction held 5 bases outside the gene matches. There are 16 residues in the CDR3. The CDR3 sequence: CASSLFWGESYAEQFF. The sequenced CDR3 bases are TGTGCCAGCAGTCTGTTCTGGGGGGAGTCCTATGCT.

The table lists this clone with a few counts. The gene names given are mouse names. With the read ending 4 residues before the CDR3 end, the germline J gene is used to fill in that end. Other DNA sequences in this sample translate to the same CDR3. J is TRBJ2-7 and V is TRBV13-2, with no clear D. The germline V gene encodes CDR1 NNHNN and CDR2 SYGAGS (reference sequence). This CDR3 comprises 13 residues. Trimming took 1 base from V and 0 from J, leaving 5 bases between them. The covered CDR3 bases are TGTGCCAGCGGTGATCCAGGCTCCTAT. This translates into CASGDPGSY. The entire CDR3 protein is CASGDPGSYEQYF.

On this clone: Gene names are mouse gene names. The read terminates 4 residues ahead of where the CDR3 ends, so the germline J gene completes it. The J gene is TRBJ2-1, the V gene TRBV19, with 7 positions matching TRBD1. Germline V CDR1 and CDR2: FNHDT, SITEND (reference sequence). The V gene end was trimmed by 6 bases and the J gene end by 2 bases; junction bases not matched to a gene: 2. The CDR3 runs to 13 residues. The CDR3: CASNRGDYAEQFF. The DNA read from the CDR3 is TGTGCCAGCAACAGGGGAGACTATGCT.

This clone was recorded a few times. Gene and germline names: mouse. The read ends 4 residues early relative to the CDR3; the germline J gene fills the gap. Other DNA sequences from this sample encode an identical CDR3 as well. The chain joins TRBV13-1 to TRBJ1-1; 12 bases are shared with TRBD1. Per the germline V gene, CDR1 is NSHNY and CDR2 is SYGAGN. The junction had 3 bases not matched to a gene; V was cut back by 7 bases and J by 2 bases. The length of the CDR3 is 14 residues. CDR3 DNA (partial): TGTGCCAGCTCCGGGACAGGGGGCAACACA. It translates to CASSGTGGNT. Given in full, the CDR3 is CASSGTGGNTEVFF.

About this clone itself: Gene names are the mouse ones. The read finishes 4 residues shy of the CDR3 end, and the germline J gene is used to complete it. The chain recombines TRBV1 with TRBJ2-7, with a weak D call TRBD1 (6 bases). Germline-derived CDR1 and CDR2 are NSQYPW and LRSPGD (reference sequence). The CDR3 has 12 residues. CDR3 bases read: TGCACCTGCAGTCCACAGGGCCAT. Its protein product is CTCSPQGH. The CDR3 as a whole reads CTCSPQGHEQYF.

This clone was seen more than once but under ten times. Gene names follow the mouse nomenclature. The CDR3 spells CAWSLKGVNSPLYF. CDR3 bases read: TGTGCCTGGAGTCTGAAAGGGGTTAATTCGCCC. The chain employs TRBV31 and TRBJ1-6, with D perhaps TRBD1 (5 bases). With the read ending 3 residues before the CDR3 end, the germline J gene is used to fill in that end. TRBJ1-6 is treated as an ORF (open reading frame) with a function not yet certain. V lost 0 bases and J 6 bases, leaving 9 bases between the germline ends. Germline V gives CDR1 GKSSPN, CDR2 SITVG. This CDR3 is 14 amino acids long.

The sample holds a few counts of this clone. Each gene name is a mouse one. The CDR3 is cut off 4 residues early in the read; its end comes from the germline J gene. This chain joins TRBV5 and TRBJ2-7, with 10 bases lining up with TRBD2. From germline, CDR1 is LGHNA and CDR2 YNLKQL (reference sequence). The CDR3 length is 15 residues. The junction had 6 bases not matched to a gene; V was cut back by 4 bases and J by 3 bases. The sequenced part of the CDR3 DNA is TGTGCCAGCAGCCGAGGGACTGGGGCCCTCTAT. Translation: CASSRGTGALY. The whole CDR3 reads CASSRGTGALYEQYF.

This clone has just a few counts. Gene names are mouse gene names. The DNA ends 3 residues before the CDR3 does, and the rest of the CDR3 is filled in from the germline J gene. The gene calls are TRBV29 and TRBJ1-6, with D maybe TRBD1 (6 bases). TRBJ1-6 is noted as an ORF with a role that remains uncertain. The CDR3 runs 14 residues. Germline loops: CDR1 MSHET, CDR2 SYDVDS. Trimming stripped 3 bases from V and 7 bases from J, with 10 bases between. CDR3 amino acids: CASSFQGWNSPLYF. CDR3 DNA (partial): TGTGCTAGCAGTTTTCAGGGGTGGAATTCGCCC.

As to this clone: Gene names denote mouse genes. Sequencing ends 4 residues short of the CDR3 end; the germline J gene provides the rest. This chain uses TRBV1 with TRBJ2-7; a possible D gene is TRBD2 (7 bases). The CDR3 extends over 13 amino acids. CDR1 is NSQYPW and CDR2 is LRSPGD in the germline V gene (reference sequence). CDR3 loop: CTCKARGAHEQYF. The sequenced part of the CDR3 DNA is TGCACCTGCAAGGCTCGGGGGGCGCAT.

Points on this clone: Gene names follow the mouse nomenclature. The read terminates 4 residues before the CDR3 end, so the remaining end is supplied by the germline J gene. The rearrangement joins TRBV17 to TRBJ2-4; tentative D call: TRBD2 (5 bases). CDR3 length: 14 residues. Germline CDR1 MNHDT, CDR2 YYDKIL. Partial CDR3 DNA: TGTGCTAGCAGTAGATTTGGGGAGGAAAAC. Translation gives CASSRFGEEN. The CDR3, in full, reads CASSRFGEENTLYF.

On this clone itself: These gene names are mouse names. The read gets to within 4 residues of the CDR3 end, and the germline J gene fills in the rest. The chain combines TRBV1 with TRBJ2-2; the D is unclear. The CDR3 contains 14 residues. Germline CDR1 and CDR2: NSQYPW and LRSPGD (reference sequence). The V gene lost 3 bases and the J gene lost 2 bases, with 7 bases spanning the gap. The chain's CDR3 is CTCSAHTNTGQLYF. The covered CDR3 bases are TGCACCTGCAGTGCCCACACCAACACCGGG.

Turning to this clone: Mouse gene names apply. CDR3 DNA (partial): TGTGCCAGCAGTTCAACTTACACCGGG. It encodes CASSSTYTG. The CDR3, in full, reads CASSSTYTGQLYF. V usage is TRBV19 and J usage is TRBJ2-2; D remains ambiguous. The CDR3 end lies 4 residues beyond the end of the read and is filled in from the germline J gene. V lost 4 bases and J 3 bases, leaving 7 bases between the germline ends. Germline V gives CDR1 FNHDT, CDR2 SITEND (reference sequence). This CDR3 is built from 13 residues.

Remarks on this clone: Genes and germline come from the mouse. The read is 4 residues too short to cover the CDR3 end, so that end is filled in from the germline J gene. The genes are TRBV19 and TRBJ2-2, with 8 positions matching TRBD2. The CDR3 has 16 residues. Unmatched junction bases numbered 6, after V lost 3 bases and J lost 2 bases. Germline-derived CDR1 and CDR2 are FNHDT and SITEND (reference sequence). The covered CDR3 bases are TGTGCCAGCAGTAGGGACTGGCACCTCAACACCGGG. The encoded protein is CASSRDWHLNTG. The whole CDR3 reads CASSRDWHLNTGQLYF.

This clone was picked up a small number of times. Gene names and germline match the mouse. The read terminates 4 residues before the CDR3 end, so the remaining end is supplied by the germline J gene. V gene TRBV17 combines with J gene TRBJ2-4, with TRBD2 as a possible D gene (6 bases). The germline V and J ends were trimmed by 3 bases and 3 bases, with 10 bases remaining between them. The length of the CDR3 is 14 residues. The germline CDR1 and CDR2 sequences are MNHDT and YYDKIL. CDR3 protein: CASSSWGRQNTLYF. The CDR3 bases that were read are TGTGCTAGCAGTAGCTGGGGAAGACAAAAC.

About this clone: Gene labels here are mouse ones. The sequence runs out 4 residues before the end of the CDR3; the remainder is reconstructed from the germline J gene. This chain uses TRBV13-1 with TRBJ2-7; TRBD1 aligns across 7 bases. The germline CDR1 and CDR2 sequences are NSHNY and SYGAGN. The CDR3 sequence is 13 residues long. Trimming cost V 3 bases and J 3 bases; bases outside gene matches: 3. The sequenced CDR3 bases are TGTGCCAGCAGTGTGACAGGGTTCTAT. It encodes CASSVTGFY. In full, the CDR3 reads CASSVTGFYEQYF.

There are a few counts of this clone. These gene names are mouse names. The observed sequence ends 4 residues before the CDR3 terminus, with the missing tail filled in from the germline J gene. Within the sample, other DNA sequences also encode this same CDR3. The chain combines TRBV19 with TRBJ1-1, with 9 bases lining up with TRBD1. CDR3 length: 14 amino acids. Germline values: CDR1 FNHDT, CDR2 SITEND (reference sequence). Trimming at V came to 4 bases and at J to 1 base, leaving 2 bases not matched to a gene. CDR3 protein: CASSPQGANTEVFF. The CDR3 bases that were read are TGTGCCAGCAGTCCACAGGGGGCGAACACA. Supplemented by reference TRBV19 and TRBJ1-1, the full variable domain reads GGIITQTPKFLIGQEGQKLTLKCQQNFNHDTMYWYRQDSGKGLRLIYYSITENDLQKGDLSEGYDASREKKSSFSLTVTSAQKNEMAVFLCASSPQGANTEVFFGKGTRLTVV.